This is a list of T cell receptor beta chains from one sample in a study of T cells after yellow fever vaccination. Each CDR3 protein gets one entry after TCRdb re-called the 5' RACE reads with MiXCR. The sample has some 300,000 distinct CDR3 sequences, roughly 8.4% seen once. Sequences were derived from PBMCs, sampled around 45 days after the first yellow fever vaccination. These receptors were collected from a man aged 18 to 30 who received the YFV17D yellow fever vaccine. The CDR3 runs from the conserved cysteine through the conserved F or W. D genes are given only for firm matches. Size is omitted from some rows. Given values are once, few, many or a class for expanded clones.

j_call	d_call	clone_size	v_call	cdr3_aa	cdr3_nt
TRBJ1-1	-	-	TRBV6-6	CASSKRDLEAFF	TGTGCCAGCAGTAAGAGGGACTTGGAAGCTTTCTTT
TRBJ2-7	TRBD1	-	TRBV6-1	CASTLDRNYYEQYF	TGTGCCAGCACCCTGGACAGGAATTATTACGAGCAGTACTTC
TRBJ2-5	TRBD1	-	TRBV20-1	CSAAGTGVEETQYF	TGCAGTGCCGCCGGGACAGGGGTCGAAGAGACCCAGTACTTC
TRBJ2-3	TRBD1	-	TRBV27	CASGDRQTSTDTQYF	TGTGCCAGCGGGGACAGGCAGACTAGCACAGATACGCAGTATTTT
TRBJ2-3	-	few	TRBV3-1	CASSQGAAWGDTQYF	TGTGCCAGCAGCCAAGGCGCAGCGTGGGGGGATACGCAGTATTTT
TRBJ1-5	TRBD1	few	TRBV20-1	CSATDRVNSNQPQHF	TGCAGTGCAACGGACAGGGTTAATAGCAATCAGCCCCAGCATTTT
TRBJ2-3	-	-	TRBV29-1	CSVVGGWSTDTQYF	TGCAGCGTTGTCGGGGGATGGAGCACAGATACGCAGTATTTT
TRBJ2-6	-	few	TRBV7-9	CASSRGFSGANVLTF	TGTGCCAGCAGCCGAGGATTCTCTGGGGCCAACGTCCTGACTTTC
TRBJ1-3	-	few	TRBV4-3	CASSRTESSGNTIYF	TGCGCCAGCAGCCGGACTGAGAGCTCTGGAAACACCATATATTTT
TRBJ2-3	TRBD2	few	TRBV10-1	CASSGSGGTLTDTQYF	TGCGCCAGCAGTGGTAGCGGGGGGACACTCACAGATACGCAGTATTTT
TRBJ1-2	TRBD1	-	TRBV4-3	CASSRGTGDYGYTF	TGCGCCAGCAGCCGAGGGACAGGCGATTATGGCTACACCTTC
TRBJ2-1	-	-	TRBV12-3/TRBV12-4	CASSFRADNEQFF	TGTGCCAGCAGTTTCAGGGCGGACAATGAGCAGTTCTTC
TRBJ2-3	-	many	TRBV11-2	CASSTYTGPTDTQYF	TGTGCCAGCAGCACATATACAGGACCCACAGATACGCAGTATTTT
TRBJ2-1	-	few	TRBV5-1	CASSLAEVGGLINNEQFF	TGCGCCAGCAGCTTGGCCGAGGTGGGGGGACTCATTAACAATGAGCAGTTCTTC
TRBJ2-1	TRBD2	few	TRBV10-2	CASSYYSGGLGEQFF	TGCGCCAGCAGCTATTATAGCGGGGGTCTGGGGGAGCAGTTCTTC
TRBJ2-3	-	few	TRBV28	CASVPGPAVDTQYF	TGTGCCAGCGTACCGGGACCAGCGGTTGATACGCAGTATTTT
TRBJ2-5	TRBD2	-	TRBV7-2	CASSGTSGGAWETQYF	TGTGCCAGCAGCGGAACTAGCGGGGGGGCCTGGGAGACCCAGTACTTC
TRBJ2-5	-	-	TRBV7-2	CASSRVRVNQETPYF	TGTGCCAGCAGCCGCGTCAGGGTGAACCAAGAGACCCCGTACTTC
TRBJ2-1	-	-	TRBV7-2	CASSPRGRVDEQFF	TGTGCCAGCAGCCCCAGGGGCAGGGTAGATGAGCAGTTCTTC
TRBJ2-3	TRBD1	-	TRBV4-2	CASSQTGVGQDTQYF	TGTGCCAGCAGCCAAACAGGGGTCGGTCAAGATACGCAGTATTTT
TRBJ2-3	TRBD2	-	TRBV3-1	CASSQSLAGRSDTQYF	TGTGCCAGCAGCCAATCCCTAGCGGGGAGGTCTGATACGCAGTATTTT
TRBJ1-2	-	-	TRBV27	CASSLSGASYGYTF	TGTGCCAGCAGTTTATCAGGGGCCTCCTATGGCTACACCTTC
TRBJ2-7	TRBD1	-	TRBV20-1	CSASRDRFYEQYF	TGCAGTGCTAGCCGGGACAGGTTCTACGAGCAGTACTTC
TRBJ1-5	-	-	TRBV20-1	CSALIWDQPQHF	TGCAGTGCCCTAATATGGGATCAGCCCCAGCATTTT
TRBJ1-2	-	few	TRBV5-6	CASSQQDYGYTF	TGTGCCAGCAGTCAACAGGACTATGGCTACACCTTC
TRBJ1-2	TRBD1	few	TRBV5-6	CASSLPVGDSSNYGYTF	TGTGCCAGCAGCCTCCCCGTGGGGGACAGCTCCAACTATGGCTACACCTTC
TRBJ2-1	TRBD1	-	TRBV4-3	CAKINRDRGDEQFF	TGCGCCAAAATAAACCGGGACAGGGGCGATGAGCAGTTCTTC
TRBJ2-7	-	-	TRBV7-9	CASSLDGQQYF	TGTGCCAGCAGCTTGGACGGACAACAGTACTTC
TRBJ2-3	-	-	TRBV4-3	CASSLLTPETTHPQYF	TGCGCCAGCAGCCTCCTAACCCCCGAGACTACGCATCCGCAGTATTTT
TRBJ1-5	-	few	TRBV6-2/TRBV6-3	CASIGVGGGTSGPQHF	TGTGCCAGCATTGGCGTTGGAGGGGGGACCTCGGGGCCCCAGCATTTT
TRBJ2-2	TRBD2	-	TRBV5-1	CASSSGLIGELFF	TGCGCCAGCAGCTCGGGACTAATCGGGGAGCTGTTTTTT
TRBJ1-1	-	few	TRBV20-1	CSARDRGEGKAFF	TGCAGTGCTAGAGATAGGGGCGAGGGCAAGGCTTTCTTT
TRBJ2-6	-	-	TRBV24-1	CATSDLPGANSGANVLTF	TGTGCCACCAGTGATTTGCCAGGGGCAAACTCTGGGGCCAACGTCCTGACTTTC
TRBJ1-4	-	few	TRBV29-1	CSVARGDTTNEKLFF	TGCAGCGTTGCCAGGGGTGACACAACTAATGAAAAACTGTTTTTT
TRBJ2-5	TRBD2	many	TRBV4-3	CASSQGVAGGGETQYF	TGCGCCAGCAGCCAAGGAGTAGCGGGGGGCGGAGAGACCCAGTACTTC
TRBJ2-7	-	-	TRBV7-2	CASSLVGGGQPYEQYF	TGTGCCAGCAGCTTAGTCGGGGGGGGACAGCCCTACGAGCAGTACTTC
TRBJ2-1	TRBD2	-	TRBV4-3	CASSQARGLAAYNEQFF	TGCGCCAGCAGCCAAGCGAGGGGACTAGCGGCTTACAATGAGCAGTTCTTC
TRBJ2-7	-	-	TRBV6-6	CASSTGVYEQYF	TGTGCCAGCAGTACGGGCGTCTACGAGCAGTACTTC
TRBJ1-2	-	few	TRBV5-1	CASSVPPAGMRLYGYTF	TGCGCCAGCAGCGTGCCCCCGGCAGGGATGAGATTATATGGCTACACCTTC
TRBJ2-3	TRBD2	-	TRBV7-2	CASSSTSGWDTQYF	TGTGCCAGCAGCTCTACTAGCGGGTGGGATACGCAGTATTTT
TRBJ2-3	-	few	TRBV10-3	CAINQGITDTQYF	TGTGCCATCAATCAGGGAATCACAGATACGCAGTATTTT
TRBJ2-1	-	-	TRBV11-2	CASSIGYSVNEQFF	TGTGCCAGCAGCATAGGGTATAGTGTCAATGAGCAGTTCTTC
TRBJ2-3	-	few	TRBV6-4	CASSGQINSDTQYF	TGTGCCAGCAGTGGACAGATAAATTCAGATACGCAGTATTTT
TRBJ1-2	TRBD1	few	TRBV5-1	CASSVLTGNYGYTF	TGCGCCAGCAGCGTCCTGACAGGGAACTATGGCTACACCTTC
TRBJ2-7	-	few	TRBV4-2	CASSYAGNSYEQYF	TGTGCCAGCAGCTACGCGGGAAATTCCTACGAGCAGTACTTC
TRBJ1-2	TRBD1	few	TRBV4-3	CASSPKGADGYTF	TGCGCCAGCAGCCCTAAGGGGGCGGATGGCTACACCTTC
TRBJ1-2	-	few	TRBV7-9	CASSRGRDGYTF	TGTGCCAGCAGCCGCGGGAGGGATGGCTACACCTTC